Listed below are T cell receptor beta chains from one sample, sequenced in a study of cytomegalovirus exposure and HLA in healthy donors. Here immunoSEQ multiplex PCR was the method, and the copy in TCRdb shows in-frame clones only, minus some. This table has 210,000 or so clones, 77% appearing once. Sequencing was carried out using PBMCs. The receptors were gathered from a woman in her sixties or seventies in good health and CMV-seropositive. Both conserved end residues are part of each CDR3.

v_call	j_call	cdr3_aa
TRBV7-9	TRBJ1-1	CASSLARTGGTEAFF
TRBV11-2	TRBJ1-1	CASSLVGSGGVTEAFF
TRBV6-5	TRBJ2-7	CASSYGLAYEQYF
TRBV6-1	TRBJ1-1	CASSDPGNTEAFF
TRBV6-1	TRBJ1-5	CASTEGLGAGQPQHF
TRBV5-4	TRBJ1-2	CASSSGQGVYGYTF
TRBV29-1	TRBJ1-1	CSVGRGSQAFF
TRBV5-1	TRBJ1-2	CASSSQTGMGLSGYTF
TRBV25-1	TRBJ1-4	CASSEPGSLNEKLFF
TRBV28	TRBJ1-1	CASSLMRAEAFF
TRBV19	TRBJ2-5	CASNPGQGETQYF
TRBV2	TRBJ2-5	CASSGLAGETQYF
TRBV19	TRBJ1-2	CASSIQGQGNYGYTF
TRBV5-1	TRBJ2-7	CASSLGGLPSYEQYF
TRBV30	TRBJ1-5	CAWSPRGNQPQHF
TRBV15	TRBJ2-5	CATSSGGEGETQYF
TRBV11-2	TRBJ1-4	CASSLAGYEKLFF
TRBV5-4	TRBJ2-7	CASSIDWSYEQYF
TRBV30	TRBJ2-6	CARGQGRSGANVLTF
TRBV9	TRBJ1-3	CASSVPPPGQNSGNTIYF
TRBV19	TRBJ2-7	CASSSRSSGSYEQYF
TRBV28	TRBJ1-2	CASNRGSYGYTF